These T cell receptor beta chains were read from a single sample in a study of graft-versus-host responses after intestinal transplantation. No antigens are known for them. Some clones are missing from TCRdb's copy, which holds only in-frame ones; the method was immunoSEQ multiplex PCR. This sample yields 90,000 or so clones, of which around 80% are seen a single time; 0.83% belongs to the top ten. Sequencing was performed on unstimulated CD4+ T cells sorted from spleen or lymph node cells, taken before intestinal transplant. These receptors were collected from a human donor who received an intestinal transplant. Each CDR3 is given with its conserved first and last residue. Each record gives: V gene, clone size, J gene, D gene, CDR3 length, CDR3 protein, CDR3 DNA. The D gene is left open where the match is weak. Size values are once, few and many counts, or a class for expanded clones, and some rows have none.

TRBV27,-,TRBJ2-3,TRBD2,18,CASSMGTSGGPSTDTQYF,TGTGCCAGCAGTATGGGGACTAGCGGGGGACCCAGCACAGATACGCAGTATTTT
TRBV6-6,once,TRBJ2-7,-,13,CASSRGLYYEQYF,TGTGCCAGCAGCCGCGGACTCTACTACGAGCAGTACTTC
TRBV2,-,TRBJ2-1,TRBD2,14,CASMILAGYNEQFF,TGTGCCAGCATGATTCTAGCGGGTTACAATGAGCAGTTCTTC
TRBV6-5,-,TRBJ2-3,-,13,CASSVDWTDTQYF,TGTGCCAGCAGTGTAGATTGGACAGATACGCAGTATTTT
TRBV19,-,TRBJ1-2,TRBD1,13,CATLQTGGYGYTF,TGTGCCACCCTACAAACAGGGGGCTATGGCTACACCTTC
TRBV30,-,TRBJ2-3,-,12,CAWSVGGDTQYF,TGTGCCTGGAGTGTCGGTGGAGATACGCAGTATTTT
TRBV6-1,-,TRBJ2-7,TRBD2,15,CASSVGLAETYEQYF,TGTGCCAGCAGTGTGGGACTAGCGGAGACCTACGAGCAGTACTTC
TRBV5-1,few,TRBJ1-1,-,14,CASSLGGMNTEAFF,TGCGCCAGCAGCTTGGGGGGCATGAACACTGAAGCTTTCTTT
TRBV7-2,-,TRBJ2-5,-,15,CASSLEGRGQETQYF,TGTGCCAGCAGCTTAGAAGGCAGGGGACAAGAGACCCAGTACTTC
TRBV28,-,TRBJ2-3,-,15,CASTERGRGTDTQYF,TGTGCCAGCACCGAGCGCGGCAGGGGAACAGATACGCAGTATTTT
TRBV7-7,-,TRBJ2-2,-,13,CASSLERTGELFF,TGTGCTAGCAGCTTAGAACGGACCGGGGAGCTGTTTTTT
TRBV28,-,TRBJ2-5,TRBD1,15,CASSPTGAGQETQYF,TGTGCCAGCAGTCCGACAGGGGCCGGCCAAGAGACCCAGTACTTC
TRBV19,-,TRBJ1-2,-,13,CASSPAGNYGYTF,TGTGCCAGTAGTCCGGCGGGAAACTATGGCTACACCTTC
TRBV4-2,-,TRBJ2-2,-,13,CASSLQGTGELFF,TGTGCCAGCAGCCTACAGGGCACCGGGGAGCTGTTTTTT
TRBV7-6,-,TRBJ2-3,-,13,CASSLPPADTQYF,TGTGCCAGCAGCTTGCCCCCGGCAGATACGCAGTATTTT
TRBV25-1,-,TRBJ2-3,TRBD2,16,CASSEWSSGNTDTQYF,TGTGCCAGCAGTGAATGGTCTAGCGGAAACACAGATACGCAGTATTTT
TRBV7-2,-,TRBJ1-3,-,13,CASSTGSGNTIYF,TGTGCCAGCAGCACAGGGTCTGGAAACACCATATATTTT
TRBV20-1,-,TRBJ1-2,-,11,CSAIAQGGYTF,TGCAGTGCTATAGCACAGGGAGGCTACACCTTC
TRBV11-1,-,TRBJ2-1,TRBD2,17,CASSLGRGLGSYNEQFF,TGTGCCAGCAGCTTAGGAAGGGGACTAGGGTCCTACAATGAGCAGTTCTTC
TRBV5-1,-,TRBJ1-2,TRBD1,14,CASSLGLTGVGYTF,TGCGCCAGCAGCTTGGGCCTGACAGGGGTTGGCTACACCTTC
TRBV5-1,-,TRBJ2-7,TRBD1,16,CASSLAGGQGDYEQYF,TGCGCCAGCAGCTTGGCTGGGGGACAGGGGGACTACGAGCAGTACTTC
TRBV5-1,-,TRBJ2-1,TRBD2,16,CASSQGGLAILNEQFF,TGCGCCAGCAGCCAGGGTGGACTAGCTATTCTCAATGAGCAGTTCTTC
TRBV5-6,few,TRBJ2-7,-,14,CASSLGGADYEQYF,TGTGCCAGCAGCTTGGGTGGGGCGGACTACGAGCAGTACTTC
TRBV5-1,-,TRBJ2-1,TRBD2,14,CASQPAGGGLEQFF,TGCGCCAGCCAACCGGCGGGCGGGGGTCTAGAGCAGTTCTTC
TRBV2,-,TRBJ2-5,TRBD2,13,CASSGEGRETQYF,TGTGCCAGCAGTGGGGAGGGCCGAGAGACCCAGTACTTC
TRBV15,-,TRBJ2-5,TRBD2,17,CATSRDLRAGGQETQYF,TGTGCCACCAGCAGAGATCTCCGGGCGGGGGGCCAAGAGACCCAGTACTTC
TRBV18,-,TRBJ1-5,-,14,CASSREHSNQPQHF,TGTGCCAGCTCCCGGGAACATAGCAATCAGCCCCAGCATTTT
TRBV9,-,TRBJ2-5,TRBD1,16,CASSVGQGTARGTQYF,TGTGCCAGCAGCGTGGGACAGGGGACCGCTCGAGGGACCCAGTACTTC
TRBV4-2,-,TRBJ1-2,-,17,CASSQVTAEGFNYGYTF,TGTGCCAGCAGCCAAGTTACAGCCGAAGGATTTAACTATGGCTACACCTTC
TRBV11-3,-,TRBJ2-3,TRBD1,14,CASSFGQAVDTQYF,TGTGCCAGCAGCTTCGGACAGGCTGTAGATACGCAGTATTTT
TRBV5-1,few,TRBJ2-7,TRBD2,16,CASSPGLAGGSYEQYF,TGCGCCAGCAGCCCAGGACTAGCGGGGGGGTCCTACGAGCAGTACTTC
TRBV5-1,-,TRBJ1-2,TRBD1,15,CASSFGAGQRYGYTF,TGCGCCAGCAGCTTCGGGGCGGGACAGAGATATGGCTACACCTTC
TRBV11-2,-,TRBJ1-2,-,14,CASSLVGLNYGYTF,TGTGCCAGCAGCTTAGTCGGGTTAAACTATGGCTACACCTTC
TRBV5-1,-,TRBJ2-7,TRBD1,14,CASSTGQVPYEQYF,TGCGCCAGCAGCACGGGACAGGTTCCCTACGAGCAGTACTTC
TRBV18,-,TRBJ2-2,TRBD1,15,CASSLRQGDAGELFF,TGTGCCAGCTCACTTCGACAGGGAGACGCCGGGGAGCTGTTTTTT
TRBV30,-,TRBJ1-4,TRBD1,16,CAWGRKQGATNEKLFF,TGTGCCTGGGGACGGAAGCAGGGGGCAACTAATGAAAAACTGTTTTTT
TRBV2,-,TRBJ2-1,TRBD2,15,CASSDQAGGYNEQFF,TGTGCCAGCAGTGACCAAGCGGGGGGGTACAATGAGCAGTTCTTC
TRBV13,-,TRBJ2-3,-,13,CASRERGTDTQYF,TGTGCCAGCCGTGAGCGGGGCACAGATACGCAGTATTTT
TRBV6-6,-,TRBJ1-5,TRBD1,12,CASKTGDQPQHF,TGTGCCAGCAAGACAGGGGATCAGCCCCAGCATTTT
TRBV7-3,-,TRBJ2-7,-,13,CASSSQTGYEQYF,TGTGCCAGCAGCTCACAGACAGGCTACGAGCAGTACTTC
TRBV4-1,-,TRBJ2-7,TRBD1,17,CASSPAPGQGIIYEQYF,TGCGCCAGCAGCCCAGCCCCGGGACAGGGGATAATTTACGAGCAGTACTTC
TRBV6-5,-,TRBJ2-5,-,11,CASSQGGTQYF,TGTGCCAGCAGCCAAGGGGGGACCCAGTACTTC
TRBV6-1,few,TRBJ2-2,-,14,CASTYRGGDGELFF,TGTGCCAGCACTTACAGGGGCGGGGACGGGGAGCTGTTTTTT
TRBV7-9,-,TRBJ2-1,-,16,CASSRVGQSSYNEQFF,TGTGCCAGCAGTAGAGTCGGACAGAGCTCCTACAATGAGCAGTTCTTC
TRBV2,-,TRBJ1-4,TRBD1,14,CASSWDSPNEKLFF,TGTGCCAGCAGTTGGGACAGCCCCAATGAAAAACTGTTTTTT
TRBV12-2,once,TRBJ2-1,-,17,CASRPRTGGYSYNEQFF,TGTGCAAGTCGCCCGAGGACAGGGGGCTACTCCTACAATGAGCAGTTCTTC
TRBV11-3,-,TRBJ1-4,TRBD1,13,CASSPRTGGQLFF,TGTGCCAGCAGCCCTCGGACAGGGGGCCAACTGTTTTTT
TRBV4-1,-,TRBJ2-7,-,16,CASSLILRDSNYEQYF,TGCGCCAGCAGCCTAATCCTCCGGGACTCTAACTACGAGCAGTACTTC
TRBV29-1,-,TRBJ2-3,-,13,CSVEEGGTDTQYF,TGCAGCGTTGAAGAAGGAGGGACAGATACGCAGTATTTT
TRBV7-2,-,TRBJ2-3,TRBD2,15,CASSLEASGGHTQYF,TGTGCCAGCAGCTTAGAGGCTAGCGGGGGACATACGCAGTATTTT
TRBV7-2,-,TRBJ2-5,-,15,CASSLGPPPGETQYF,TGTGCCAGCAGCTTAGGCCCCCCACCGGGAGAGACCCAGTACTTC
TRBV30,-,TRBJ1-2,-,11,CAWKPGYGYTF,TGTGCCTGGAAGCCGGGCTATGGCTACACCTTC
TRBV9,-,TRBJ1-2,TRBD1,17,CASSLGQGRAESYGYTF,TGTGCCAGCAGCCTTGGACAGGGAAGGGCGGAATCCTATGGCTACACCTTC
TRBV5-1,-,TRBJ2-7,TRBD1,13,CASSGTGGYEQYF,TGCGCCAGCAGCGGCACAGGGGGCTACGAGCAGTACTTC
TRBV28,-,TRBJ2-3,-,13,CASSRRIADTQYF,TGTGCCAGCAGCCGCCGAATAGCGGATACGCAGTATTTT